The clone carrying this T cell receptor (beta chain) has ten or more counts. The data originate from a study of T cells in Graves' hyperthyroidism and ophthalmopathy. Amplified TCR beta CDR3 regions derived from RNA transcripts. A set of HTBI primers served as the primers for a first-round RT-PCR of the TCR CDR3. TCRdb reanalysed the multiplex PCR reads using MiXCR and keeps one entry per CDR3 protein. The sample gives around 350,000 distinct CDR3 sequences, about 18% of which show up once; about 4% is in the top ten. Each 10 ml fresh peripheral blood draw supplied the PBMCs. The germline V and J ends were trimmed by 7 bases and 0 bases, with 16 bases remaining between them. Germline values: CDR1 SQVTM, CDR2 ANQGSEA. The CDR3 runs to 14 residues.

The genes are TRBV29-1 and TRBJ2-7, with D possibly being TRBD1 (6 bases). This receptor was taken from a woman aged 18-29 years with Graves' hyperthyroidism. The sample comprised blood. This CDR3 reads CSARRQESSYEQYF. In nucleotides, the CDR3 is TGCAGCGCCCGACGACAGGAGAGCTCCTACGAGCAGTACTTC.